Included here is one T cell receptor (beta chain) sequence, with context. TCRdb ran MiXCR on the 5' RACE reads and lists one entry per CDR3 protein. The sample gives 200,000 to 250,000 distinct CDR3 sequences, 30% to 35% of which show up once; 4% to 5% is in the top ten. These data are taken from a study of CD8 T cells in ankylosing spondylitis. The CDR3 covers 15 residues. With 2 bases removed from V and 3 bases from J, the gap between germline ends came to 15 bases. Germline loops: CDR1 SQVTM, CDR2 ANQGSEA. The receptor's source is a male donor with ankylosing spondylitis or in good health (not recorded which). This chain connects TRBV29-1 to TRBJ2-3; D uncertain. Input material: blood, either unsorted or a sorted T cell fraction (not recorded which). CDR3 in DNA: TGCAGCGTTGAATTGGTGTCGGGCGGAACAGATACGCAGTATTTT. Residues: CSVELVSGGTDTQYF.